This T cell receptor beta chain is drawn from a study of T cells in localized non-small cell lung cancer. Libraries were prepared by immunoSEQ multiplex PCR; TCRdb keeps only in-frame clonotypes and omits some of them. The data show tens of thousands of clones, around 94% seen once. Looked up from germline, CDR1 is MGHRA and CDR2 is YSYEKL. V was pared by 4 bases and J by 0 bases, with 22 bases between. The CDR3 spans 19 residues. Whole-study findings and limits: Adjacent lung tissue had a median approximately 57 of the top 100 clones found in the tumor.

Regarding this clone: The target antigen is unknown.

V usage is TRBV4-1 and J usage is TRBJ1-5; D is possibly TRBD1 (5 bases). The receptor's source is a woman aged 35-75 years with stage I lung adenocarcinoma. The starting material was peripheral blood, obtained before any cancer treatment. The DNA of the CDR3 is TGCGCCAGCAGCCCACGGTCAGGGACGCCTGATTATAGCAATCAGCCCCAGCATTTT. As protein: CASSPRSGTPDYSNQPQHF.